The T cell receptor beta chain described here comes from a study of blood T cell repertoires in COVID-19. Study background: The origin of the acute and convalescent COVID-19 samples was the United States, Italy and Spain.

The recovered donors of Cohort 3 showed two negative PCRs, clearance, or symptom resolution. Original processing methods: Estimation of nucleated cell counts relied on the amplification of reference gene primers. TCRdb keeps only in-frame clones here, not all; method: immunoSEQ multiplex PCR. V and J calls and clone size are copied from that table; D and trimming were computed from the DNA. The profile shows fewer than 450,000 clones, 88% of them singletons. Germline CDR1 and CDR2: MNHEY and SVGAGI. Trimming shortened V by 7 bases and J by 3 bases, and 9 bases separated the two germline ends. The CDR3 has 12 residues.

The V and J genes are TRBV6-5 and TRBJ1-2; D ambiguous. The sequence was collected from a woman younger than 30 who had recovered from COVID-19. Sequenced sample: PBMCs or T cells enriched from blood (not recorded which). The CDR3 loop is CASTRGYYGYTF. In DNA, the CDR3 is TGTGCCAGCACCCGCGGCTACTATGGCTACACCTTC.